This is a list of T cell receptor beta chains from one sample in a study of beta chain features in type 1 diabetes. Generated by immunoSEQ multiplex PCR, the TCRdb table keeps only in-frame clones and is missing some. The table has around 300,000 clones, around 13% seen once. Sequencing input: central memory CD4+ T cells from blood. The receptors shown here come from a man aged 25 to 45 in good health. CDR3s include the opening cysteine and the closing phenylalanine or tryptophan. Each record gives: clone size, J gene, V gene, D gene, CDR3 protein, CDR3 DNA. D genes are given only for firm matches. Expanded clones get a size class; other rows say once, few or many, or leave the size out.

few	TRBJ1-2	TRBV19	TRBD1	CASSNRGWNYGYTF	TGTGCCAGTAGTAACAGGGGATGGAACTATGGCTACACCTTC
few	TRBJ2-1	TRBV10-3	TRBD1	CAISARTGVSFNEQFF	TGTGCCATCAGTGCCAGGACAGGGGTTAGCTTCAATGAGCAGTTCTTC
-	TRBJ2-1	TRBV14	TRBD2	CASSLRRSLAGTNEQFF	TGTGCCAGCAGCCTTAGAAGGTCCCTAGCGGGTACCAATGAGCAGTTCTTC
few	TRBJ2-3	TRBV7-2	-	CASSLGRDTQYF	TGTGCCAGCAGCCTGGGACGGGATACGCAGTATTTT
-	TRBJ2-3	TRBV5-1	TRBD2	CASSLDGSGGASTDTQYF	TGCGCCAGCAGCTTGGATGGTAGCGGGGGGGCCAGCACAGATACGCAGTATTTT
-	TRBJ2-7	TRBV5-1	-	CASSLAGGSYEQYF	TGCGCCAGCAGCTTGGCCGGGGGCTCCTACGAGCAGTACTTC
few	TRBJ1-2	TRBV21-1	-	CASSKVGRTGNYGYTF	TGTGCCAGCAGCAAAGTGGGGCGGACAGGGAACTATGGCTACACCTTC
once	TRBJ1-1	TRBV28	-	CASRAWADSATEAFF	TGTGCCAGCAGAGCCTGGGCAGATTCGGCCACTGAAGCTTTCTTT
few	TRBJ1-1	TRBV5-6	-	CASSFLGFTDTEAFF	TGTGCCAGCAGCTTTCTCGGCTTTACGGATACTGAAGCTTTCTTT
-	TRBJ1-6	TRBV10-3	-	CAISALGEADNSPLHF	TGTGCCATCAGTGCCCTTGGGGAGGCGGATAATTCACCCCTCCACTTT
-	TRBJ1-1	TRBV7-2	-	CASSPRRANTEAFF	TGTGCCAGCAGCCCCAGGAGAGCGAACACTGAAGCTTTCTTT
-	TRBJ1-1	TRBV4-1	TRBD1	CASSQGRSGTGRIGANTEAFF	TGCGCCAGCAGCCAAGGACGTTCCGGGACAGGGAGAATAGGAGCGAACACTGAAGCTTTCTTT
few	TRBJ1-4	TRBV4-1	-	CASSQASNEKLFF	TGCGCCAGCAGCCAAGCCTCTAATGAAAAACTGTTTTTT
few	TRBJ2-7	TRBV9	-	CASSVSGVSSEQYF	TGTGCCAGCAGCGTATCAGGGGTGTCATCCGAGCAGTACTTC
few	TRBJ1-2	TRBV7-9	-	CASSLRGGNYGYTF	TGTGCCAGCAGCTTAAGGGGAGGTAACTATGGCTACACCTTC
few	TRBJ1-2	TRBV7-2	TRBD1	CASSLDSGQGYGYTF	TGTGCCAGCAGCTTAGACTCGGGACAGGGGTATGGCTACACCTTC
-	TRBJ2-2	TRBV19	TRBD1	CASSQGAGTGELFF	TGTGCCAGTAGTCAGGGGGCGGGAACCGGGGAGCTGTTTTTT
-	TRBJ2-5	TRBV7-2	TRBD2	CASSFSGGAQETQYF	TGTGCCAGCAGCTTTAGCGGGGGGGCCCAAGAGACCCAGTACTTC
few	TRBJ2-1	TRBV7-2	TRBD2	CASRNRGGASYNEQFF	TGTGCCAGCAGAAATCGCGGGGGGGCCTCGTACAATGAGCAGTTCTTC
few	TRBJ2-7	TRBV4-3	TRBD1	CASSHSTGASYEQYF	TGCGCCAGCAGCCATTCTACAGGGGCCTCCTACGAGCAGTACTTC
-	TRBJ1-5	TRBV18	TRBD1	CASSPTGPDQPQHF	TGTGCCAGCTCACCGACAGGGCCGGATCAGCCCCAGCATTTT
-	TRBJ1-4	TRBV4-2	-	CASSQARGANEKLFF	TGTGCCAGCAGCCAAGCTAGAGGGGCTAATGAAAAACTGTTTTTT
-	TRBJ1-5	TRBV29-1	-	CSVATGDQPQHF	TGCAGCGTTGCGACGGGTGATCAGCCCCAGCATTTT
few	TRBJ2-3	TRBV5-4	TRBD2	CASSPRRASGTDTQYF	TGTGCCAGCAGCCCCCGACGGGCTAGCGGAACAGATACGCAGTATTTT
many	TRBJ2-1	TRBV18	TRBD2	CASSPLAGDNEQFF	TGTGCCAGCTCACCACTAGCGGGCGACAATGAGCAGTTCTTC
-	TRBJ2-5	TRBV29-1	-	CSVVLGIRETQYF	TGCAGCGTTGTATTGGGGATACGAGAGACCCAGTACTTC
few	TRBJ2-7	TRBV27	-	CASRSLSGRYEQYF	TGTGCCAGCAGGAGCCTATCGGGGCGCTACGAGCAGTACTTC
-	TRBJ2-3	TRBV11-3	-	CASSLRDTQYF	TGTGCCAGCAGCTTGCGGGATACGCAGTATTTT
-	TRBJ2-5	TRBV5-4	-	CASSLLAGAAEETQYF	TGTGCCAGCAGCTTGCTCGCGGGGGCCGCCGAAGAGACCCAGTACTTC
-	TRBJ2-7	TRBV2	TRBD1	CAGSVSGTGLSYEQYF	TGTGCCGGATCCGTTTCCGGGACAGGGTTATCCTACGAGCAGTACTTC
-	TRBJ2-7	TRBV27	-	CASSPGTLPPYEQYF	TGTGCCAGCAGCCCCGGGACACTTCCTCCCTACGAGCAGTACTTC
-	TRBJ2-1	TRBV15	-	CATSTSPTGDEQFF	TGTGCCACCAGCACGAGCCCCACCGGCGATGAGCAGTTCTTC
-	TRBJ2-5	TRBV7-9	-	CASSSRGLSETQYF	TGTGCCAGCAGCTCGAGAGGGTTGAGCGAGACCCAGTACTTC
many	TRBJ1-1	TRBV7-9	TRBD1	CASSLAGQGNTEAFF	TGTGCCAGCAGCTTAGCGGGACAGGGAAACACTGAAGCTTTCTTT
-	TRBJ2-1	TRBV6-5	TRBD1	CAALRDRGLDEQFF	TGTGCCGCTCTAAGGGACAGGGGGCTCGATGAGCAGTTCTTC
few	TRBJ2-5	TRBV7-7	TRBD2	CASSARLAGVFQETQYF	TGTGCCAGCAGCGCTCGACTAGCGGGGGTATTCCAAGAGACCCAGTACTTC
-	TRBJ1-2	TRBV6-1	TRBD1	CASSNRQGGGYTF	TGTGCCAGCAGTAACCGACAGGGTGGTGGCTACACCTTC
-	TRBJ2-3	TRBV18	-	CASSSGVTTDTQYF	TGTGCCAGCTCATCGGGAGTGACCACAGATACGCAGTATTTT
many	TRBJ2-1	TRBV13	-	CASSRFSVGTNNEQFF	TGTGCCAGCAGCCGTTTCTCGGTTGGGACGAACAATGAGCAGTTCTTC
few	TRBJ1-3	TRBV7-2	-	CASSLAVNTIYF	TGTGCCAGCAGCTTAGCAGTCAACACCATATATTTT
-	TRBJ2-2	TRBV5-4	-	CASSPVRGTEELFF	TGTGCCAGCAGCCCAGTTCGAGGGACCGAGGAGCTGTTTTTT
many	TRBJ1-2	TRBV30	-	CAWSPSQGGYTF	TGTGCCTGGAGTCCCTCCCAGGGGGGCTACACCTTC
few	TRBJ1-1	TRBV2	-	CASTSGTGTEAFF	TGTGCCAGCACTTCAGGGACGGGCACTGAAGCTTTCTTT
-	TRBJ1-3	TRBV10-3	-	CAIKSSDGGNTIYF	TGTGCCATCAAGTCTTCGGACGGGGGAAACACCATATATTTT
few	TRBJ2-3	TRBV6-5	-	CASSGFASGTDTQYF	TGTGCCAGCAGTGGGTTCGCTAGCGGCACAGATACGCAGTATTTT
once	TRBJ2-5	TRBV6-5	TRBD1	CASSTTGRETQYF	TGTGCCAGCAGCACGACAGGGCGGGAGACCCAGTACTTC
-	TRBJ1-1	TRBV11-2	-	CASSLDGPVRMNTEAFF	TGTGCCAGCAGCTTAGACGGCCCGGTTCGCATGAACACTGAAGCTTTCTTT
few	TRBJ2-2	TRBV9	-	CASSVTTNTGELFF	TGTGCCAGCAGCGTAACTACGAACACCGGGGAGCTGTTTTTT
-	TRBJ2-3	TRBV5-4	-	CASSPEPKDTQYF	TGTGCCAGCAGCCCCGAACCGAAAGATACGCAGTATTTT
-	TRBJ2-2	TRBV7-9	TRBD2	CASSQLTLAGPAGELFF	TGTGCCAGCAGCCAACTCACGCTAGCGGGCCCCGCCGGGGAGCTGTTTTTT
many	TRBJ1-1	TRBV5-1	TRBD1	CASSSPPPRTGRRDTEAFF	TGCGCCAGCAGCTCACCCCCCCCCAGGACAGGGAGGAGGGACACTGAAGCTTTCTTT
-	TRBJ1-4	TRBV5-4	-	CASREVRFSINEKLFF	TGTGCCAGCAGAGAGGTCCGGTTTTCGATTAATGAAAAACTGTTTTTT
-	TRBJ2-1	TRBV11-2	-	CASSPLLEQFF	TGTGCCAGCAGCCCCCTCCTGGAGCAGTTCTTC
few	TRBJ1-5	TRBV2	-	CASTWVEGNQPQHF	TGTGCCAGCACCTGGGTTGAGGGCAATCAGCCCCAGCATTTT
few	TRBJ2-7	TRBV5-4	TRBD1	CASSRQGGSYEQYF	TGTGCCAGCAGCAGACAGGGGGGCTCCTACGAGCAGTACTTC
few	TRBJ1-5	TRBV27	-	CATSPGTNYQPQHF	TGTGCCACCTCCCCCGGGACAAACTATCAGCCCCAGCATTTT